Listed below are T cell receptor beta chains from one sample, sequenced in a study of blood T cell repertoires in COVID-19. The method was immunoSEQ multiplex PCR; TCRdb's version includes in-frame clones alone and lacks a portion of them. The sample contains some 83,000 clones, 87% of which appear only once. Sequencing was done on a sample of peripheral blood. Receptors originate from a woman of 80 years or more with active or convalescent COVID-19. CDR3s include the opening cysteine and the closing phenylalanine or tryptophan. A D gene is named only where the DNA matches it firmly. Expanded clones are given a class, and other clones once, few, many or no size at all.

-	TRBV4-2	-	TRBJ2-1	TGTGCCAGCAGCCAAGATACAGGGGGGGGGAATGAGCAGTTCTTC	CASSQDTGGGNEQFF
-	TRBV30	-	TRBJ2-1	TGTGCCTGGAGCCGAGGGGGGGCCCCGTTCTTC	CAWSRGGAPFF
-	TRBV12-3/TRBV12-4	-	TRBJ1-1	TGTGCCAGCAGTTTAGAACCCGTAGTGCCTTTCTTT	CASSLEPVVPFF
-	TRBV27	-	TRBJ1-6	TGTGCCAGCAGTAACAGGGAGTATAATTCACCCCTCCACTTT	CASSNREYNSPLHF
-	TRBV4-3	TRBD1	TRBJ2-7	TGCGCCAGCAGCCGGGCCATTCCGGGACAGGGGTCCTACGAGCAGTACTTC	CASSRAIPGQGSYEQYF
-	TRBV15	-	TRBJ2-2	TGTGCCACCAGCAGAGATCAGGTCGGGGAGCTGTTTTTT	CATSRDQVGELFF
-	TRBV28	-	TRBJ2-1	TGTGCCAGCAGGGAGCGAAACTACAATGAGCAGTTCTTC	CASRERNYNEQFF
-	TRBV5-6	-	TRBJ1-2	TGTGCCAGCAGCTTGACCCCTTTGGGCGGCTACACCTTC	CASSLTPLGGYTF
once	TRBV10-3	-	TRBJ1-6	TGTGCCATCAGTGACAGCCAGGGAACACCCCTCCACTTT	CAISDSQGTPLHF
once	TRBV5-1	TRBD1	TRBJ2-7	TGCGCCAGCAGCTCGACAGGGGGCTACGAGCAGTACTTC	CASSSTGGYEQYF
-	TRBV19	TRBD2	TRBJ2-1	TGTGCCAGTACCCCAGCGGGGGGTTCTTACAATGAGCAGTTCTTC	CASTPAGGSYNEQFF
-	TRBV7-2	TRBD2	TRBJ2-7	TGTGCCAGCAGCTTATCTAGCGGGGTGCAGTACTTC	CASSLSSGVQYF
-	TRBV28	TRBD1	TRBJ2-7	TGTGCCAGCAGACATGCCGGGACAGTCTTTCCCGAGCAGTACTTC	CASRHAGTVFPEQYF
-	TRBV29-1	TRBD1	TRBJ2-7	TGCAGCGGGGGGGACAGGGGACACCGCGAGCAGTACTTC	CSGGDRGHREQYF
-	TRBV5-5	-	TRBJ2-3	TGTGCCAGCAGCTATCTAGTGGATACGCAGTATTTT	CASSYLVDTQYF
-	TRBV7-2	-	TRBJ2-5	TGTGCCAGCAGCTTATCGACCCGCGGCGGGGAGACCCAGTACTTC	CASSLSTRGGETQYF
-	TRBV4-3	-	TRBJ1-1	TGCGCCAGCAGCCAAGGTCAGAGGAGCACTGAAGCTTTCTTT	CASSQGQRSTEAFF
-	TRBV28	-	TRBJ2-7	TGTGCCAGCAGTTTACGAGGGGAGCAGTACTTC	CASSLRGEQYF
-	TRBV6-2/TRBV6-3	TRBD2	TRBJ2-1	TGTGCCAGCAGCCGCGGACTAGCGGGACTCCGCTACAATGAGCAGTTCTTC	CASSRGLAGLRYNEQFF
-	TRBV7-9	-	TRBJ2-1	TGTGCCAGCAACCTTTACGGACAGAGCTACAATGAGCAGTTCTTC	CASNLYGQSYNEQFF
-	TRBV9	TRBD1	TRBJ2-7	TGTGCCAGCAGCGTAGAGGGGGACAGGGGACTCTACGAGCAGTACTTC	CASSVEGDRGLYEQYF
-	TRBV27	-	TRBJ2-2	TGTGCCAGCAGGGGAGGGGGTAGGACCGGGGAGCTGTTTTTT	CASRGGGRTGELFF
-	TRBV19	TRBD2	TRBJ2-1	TGTGCCAGTAGTATAGATCTAGCGGGAGTGGCCTACAATGAGCAGTTCTTC	CASSIDLAGVAYNEQFF
-	TRBV9	-	TRBJ2-1	TGTGCCAGCAGCGTAGGATCCCGACAGGATGAGCAGTTCTTC	CASSVGSRQDEQFF
-	TRBV28	-	TRBJ1-1	TGTGCCAGCAGTACCTACAGGAACACTGAAGCTTTCTTT	CASSTYRNTEAFF
once	TRBV18	TRBD2	TRBJ2-7	TGTGCCAGCTCACCTGGACTAGCTTTGGGCGAGCAGTACTTC	CASSPGLALGEQYF
-	TRBV27	TRBD1	TRBJ2-2	TGTGCCAGCAGTAATAGCCGGGACAGGGGGCCTGTGACCGGGGAGCTGTTTTTT	CASSNSRDRGPVTGELFF
-	TRBV14	-	TRBJ1-2	TGTGCCAGCAGGGGGACAAGCTATGGCTACACCTTC	CASRGTSYGYTF
-	TRBV7-2	TRBD2	TRBJ2-5	TGTGCCAGCAGCTTAGGACTAGCGGGGGGGCTGGAGACCCAGTACTTC	CASSLGLAGGLETQYF
-	TRBV9	TRBD2	TRBJ2-5	TGTGCCAGCAGCGTCGGAAATAGCGGGTACCAAGAGACCCAGTACTTC	CASSVGNSGYQETQYF
once	TRBV9	TRBD2	TRBJ2-5	TGTGCCAGCAGCCCCGGCAGACTAGCACAAGAGACCCAGTACTTC	CASSPGRLAQETQYF
once	TRBV7-9	-	TRBJ2-5	TGTGCCAGCAGCTTAGGGGGACAAGGGATAACCCAGTACTTC	CASSLGGQGITQYF
-	TRBV7-3	-	TRBJ1-2	TGTGCCAGCAGCCCCGGGCAAGGGGGATGGGATGGCTACACCTTC	CASSPGQGGWDGYTF
-	TRBV7-2	TRBD2	TRBJ2-1	TGTGCCAGCAGCTTAGACGGGGGGGCCCACAATGAGCAGTTCTTC	CASSLDGGAHNEQFF
-	TRBV10-2	TRBD1	TRBJ1-6	TGCGCCAGCAGTGTGCTGGACAGGGATAATTCACCCCTCCACTTT	CASSVLDRDNSPLHF
-	TRBV28	-	TRBJ1-1	TGTGCCAGCAGTTCGCCCCTTGGAGCGTCGAACACTGAAGCTTTCTTT	CASSSPLGASNTEAFF
-	TRBV18	-	TRBJ1-1	TGTGCCAGCTCACCCAACAGCCACTCCGAAGCTTTCTTT	CASSPNSHSEAFF
-	TRBV18	TRBD1	TRBJ2-7	TGTGCCAGCTCACCCACTCGCGACAGGGCCTACGAGCAGTACTTC	CASSPTRDRAYEQYF
-	TRBV18	-	TRBJ1-1	TGTGCCAGCTCATCCGGAGTCCTGAACACTGAAGCTTTCTTT	CASSSGVLNTEAFF
-	TRBV9	-	TRBJ2-2	TGTGCCAGCAGCGTCCAGGGTTACCCCGGGGAGCTGTTTTTT	CASSVQGYPGELFF
-	TRBV7-8	-	TRBJ2-3	TGTGCCAGCAGCTTAGGGCAGGGGAGAGCAGATACGCAGTATTTT	CASSLGQGRADTQYF
-	TRBV15	TRBD2	TRBJ2-1	TGTGCCACCAGCAGAGATTCCATCCGGACTAGCGGGTACAATGAGCAGTTCTTC	CATSRDSIRTSGYNEQFF
-	TRBV7-2	TRBD1	TRBJ2-5	TGTGCCAGCAGCTTAGCGGACAGGCTAGGAGGAGAGACCCAGTACTTC	CASSLADRLGGETQYF
once	TRBV6-6	-	TRBJ2-2	TGTGCCAGCAGCTCAAGAGAGGAGCTGTTTTTT	CASSSREELFF
few	TRBV27	TRBD1	TRBJ1-3	TGTGCCAGCAGTTATCCGGGACAGGGAATTTGCTCTGGAAACACCATATATTTT	CASSYPGQGICSGNTIYF
-	TRBV27	-	TRBJ2-1	TGTGCCAGCAGTTTCAGGGAAAGCTCCTACAATGAGCAGTTCTTC	CASSFRESSYNEQFF
-	TRBV24-1	TRBD2	TRBJ2-1	TGTGCCACCAGTGGCCTAGCGGGGATACCTAGCTCCTACAATGAGCAGTTCTTC	CATSGLAGIPSSYNEQFF
once	TRBV4-3	TRBD1	TRBJ1-1	TGCGCCAGCAGCCAAGATCTGTTGGGGGGACAGAGATACTTAAACACTGAAGCTTTCTTT	CASSQDLLGGQRYLNTEAFF
-	TRBV30	-	TRBJ2-7	TGTGCCTGGAGTGTAACCGGGGACGAGCAGTACTTC	CAWSVTGDEQYF
-	TRBV3-1/TRBV3-2	-	TRBJ1-4	TGTGCCAGCAGCCAAAGATCTGAACGGGGAAAACTGTTTTTT	CASSQRSERGKLFF
-	TRBV28	TRBD1	TRBJ2-4	TGTGCCAGCAGTCGACAGGGAGTTGCCAAAAACATTCAGTACTTC	CASSRQGVAKNIQYF
-	TRBV28	-	TRBJ1-2	TGTGCCAGCAGTTTTAGAGGGCGCCGTGGCTACACCTTC	CASSFRGRRGYTF
once	TRBV28	TRBD1	TRBJ2-1	TGTGCCAGCAGTCCCTATCGACAGGGGATCAAACAGTTCTTC	CASSPYRQGIKQFF
-	TRBV4-3	TRBD2	TRBJ2-1	TGCGCCAGCAGCCAAGCCCCGGCGGGGGGGCGGAATGAGCAGTTCTTC	CASSQAPAGGRNEQFF
once	TRBV5-5	-	TRBJ2-5	TGTGCCAGCAGCTTGGTGGGGGCTCAAGAGACCCAGTACTTC	CASSLVGAQETQYF